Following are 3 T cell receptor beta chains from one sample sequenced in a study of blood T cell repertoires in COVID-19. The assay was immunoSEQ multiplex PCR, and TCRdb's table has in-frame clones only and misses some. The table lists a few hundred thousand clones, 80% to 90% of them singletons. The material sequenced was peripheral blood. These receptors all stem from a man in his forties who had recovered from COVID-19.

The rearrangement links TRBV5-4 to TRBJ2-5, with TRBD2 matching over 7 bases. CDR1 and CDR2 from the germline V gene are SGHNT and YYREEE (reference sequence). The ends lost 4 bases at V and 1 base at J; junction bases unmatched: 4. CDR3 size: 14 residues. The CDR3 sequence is CASSEKRGQETQYF. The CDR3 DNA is TGTGCCAGCAGCGAGAAGCGGGGCCAAGAGACCCAGTACTTC.

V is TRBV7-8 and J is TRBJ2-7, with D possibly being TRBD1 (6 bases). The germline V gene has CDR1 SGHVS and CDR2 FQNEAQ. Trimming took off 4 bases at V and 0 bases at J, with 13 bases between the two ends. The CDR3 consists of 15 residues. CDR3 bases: TGTGCCAGCAGCTCCCAAGGACAGATCTCCTACGAGCAGTACTTC. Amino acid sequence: CASSSQGQISYEQYF.

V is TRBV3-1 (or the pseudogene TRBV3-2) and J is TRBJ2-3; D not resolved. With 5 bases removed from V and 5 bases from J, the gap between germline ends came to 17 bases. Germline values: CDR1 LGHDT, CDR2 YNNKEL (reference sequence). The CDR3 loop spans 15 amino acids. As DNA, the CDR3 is TGTGCCAGCAGCACCCCTACAGAATACCGAGATACGCAGTATTTT. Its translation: CASSTPTEYRDTQYF.